What follows is one TCR beta chain and its context. As yet, its antigen is unknown. The record originates from a study of T cells in Graves' hyperthyroidism and ophthalmopathy. Study-wide findings and caveats: Stable hyperthyroidism was told apart from ophthalmopathy by a model built on 13 V-J features. The majority of expanded thyroid clonotypes above 0.001 also appeared in blood.

RNA transcripts yielded amplified TCR beta CDR3 regions. A set of HTBI primers served as the primers for a first-round RT-PCR of the TCR CDR3. TCRdb itself ran the multiplex PCR reads through MiXCR, one entry per CDR3 protein. The table records 660,000 or so distinct CDR3 sequences, 20% to 25% of them present only once. The CDR3 is 12 amino acids. From germline, CDR1 is MRHNA and CDR2 SNTAGT. V was trimmed by 5 bases and J by 7 bases, leaving 11 bases between them. Enrolled ophthalmopathy patients presented with a Clinical Activity Score of at least 3, a NOSPECS grade of at least 4, and disease duration under 3 months.

The specimen was blood. This clonotype was sampled from a man younger than 45 with Graves' ophthalmopathy. V usage is TRBV6-4 and J usage is TRBJ1-2; D ambiguous. CDR3 DNA sequence: TGTGCCAGCAGTACCGCTTCGGGTGGCTACACCTTC. Its protein is CASSTASGGYTF.